The 10 T cell receptor beta chains below come from one sample, sequenced in a study of blood T cell repertoires in COVID-19. Generated by immunoSEQ multiplex PCR, the TCRdb table keeps only in-frame clones and is missing some. The sample includes around 200,000 clones, approximately 80% of them seen just once. The specimen sequenced was peripheral blood. All receptors come from a woman aged 40 to 50 with COVID-19, enrolled during active disease.

The rearrangement uses TRBV4-1 and TRBJ2-7; 8 nucleotides match TRBD2. In germline, CDR1 is MGHRA, CDR2 YSYEKL. The V gene end was trimmed by 1 base and the J gene end by 4 bases; junction bases not matched to a gene: 9. The CDR3 extends over 16 amino acids. Written as DNA, the CDR3 is TGCGCCAGCAGCCAAGTCTCAAGCGGGAGTGGATACGAGCAGTACTTC. It yields the protein CASSQVSSGSGYEQYF.

The V call is TRBV6-4, the J call TRBJ1-1, with D tentatively TRBD1 (5 bases). The CDR3 length is 16 residues. The germline V gene encodes CDR1 MRHNA and CDR2 SNTAGT. Trimming pared 0 bases from V and 6 bases from J, leaving 17 bases between. CDR3 nucleotide sequence: TGTGCCAGCAGTGACTCTACCCAGCTCGGGGGGGCTGAAGCTTTCTTT. This codes for CASSDSTQLGGAEAFF.

There are a few counts of this clone. The V call is TRBV6-6, the J call TRBJ2-5; 8 bases map to TRBD1. Trimming at V came to 0 bases and at J to 4 bases, leaving 7 bases not matched to a gene. From germline, CDR1 is MNHNY and CDR2 SVGAGI (reference sequence). The CDR3 contains 16 residues. CDR3 coding DNA: TGTGCCAGCAGTTACTCGAAATCAGGGGGCGGAGAGACCCAGTACTTC. This codes for CASSYSKSGGGETQYF.

This chain joins TRBV27 and TRBJ2-7; 8 bases align to TRBD1. Germline V lookup: CDR1 MNHEY, CDR2 SMNVEV (reference sequence). The CDR3 loop spans 15 amino acids. The trim removed 2 bases at V and 5 bases at J, leaving 8 bases unmatched. The CDR3 DNA follows: TGTGCCAGCAGTTTAGGCACAGGGGGTAGCGACGAGCAGTACTTC. Amino acids: CASSLGTGGSDEQYF.

As DNA, the CDR3 is TGTGCCAGCAGCGTAGAGTTGCAGGATACTTCACCCCTCCACTTT. Translated, it gives CASSVELQDTSPLHF. This sequence joins TRBV9 and TRBJ1-6; no firm D call. The germline V gene has CDR1 SGDLS and CDR2 YYNGEE. Trimming removed 0 bases from V and 9 bases from J, with 13 bases in between. This CDR3 has 15 amino acids.

V gene TRBV5-6 combines with J gene TRBJ2-2, with D tentatively TRBD1 (5 bases). In germline, CDR1 is SGHDT, CDR2 YYEEEE. The CDR3 is 17 residues long. Deletions cut 0 bases from V and 3 bases from J, with 15 bases between. As DNA, the CDR3 is TGTGCCAGCAGCTTGGGGTCCCCAGGGTCGTACACCGGGGAGCTGTTTTTT. Protein product: CASSLGSPGSYTGELFF.

The chain couples TRBV4-1 to TRBJ1-1, with TRBD1 as a possible D gene (6 bases). The CDR3 totals 15 residues. The V and J ends lost 4 bases and 5 bases respectively, with 17 bases between them. The V gene's germline CDR1 is MGHRA and CDR2 YSYEKL. CDR3: CASSPRGGGPTEAFF. CDR3 DNA: TGCGCCAGCAGCCCACGCGGGGGGGGGCCTACTGAAGCTTTCTTT.

The CDR3 nucleotides are TGTGCCAGCAGTTTAGACCCCAGCGGGAGGGACTACAATGAGCAGTTCTTC. It is translated as CASSLDPSGRDYNEQFF. The chain employs TRBV28 and TRBJ2-1, with 10 bases lining up with TRBD2. With V trimmed by 2 bases and J by 3 bases, 7 bases remained unmatched. CDR1 and CDR2 (germline): MDHEN, SYDVKM. The CDR3 is made up of 17 amino acids.

The chain uses TRBV10-1 and TRBJ1-1, with 7 bases lining up with TRBD1. Germline loops: CDR1 WNHNN, CDR2 SYGVQD (reference sequence). The CDR3 contains 14 residues. Losses at the gene ends were 0 bases for V and 5 bases for J; bases not matched to a gene: 3. Here the CDR3 reads CASSESQGGTEAFF. The DNA of the CDR3 is TGCGCCAGCAGTGAGTCCCAGGGGGGAACTGAAGCTTTCTTT.

This clone was seen only a few times. The chain recombines TRBV3-1 (or the pseudogene TRBV3-2) with TRBJ2-1, with 11 nucleotides matching TRBD2. This CDR3 is built from 14 residues. The V and J ends lost 4 bases and 15 bases, in that order; junction bases with no gene match: 11. The germline V gene encodes CDR1 LGHDT and CDR2 YNNKEL (reference sequence). The CDR3 bases are TGTGCCAGCAGCCCATCACGTAGCGGGGGGGCTCGGTTCTTC. Encoded protein: CASSPSRSGGARFF.